The rows below give T cell receptor beta chains drawn from one sample of a study of blood T cell repertoires in COVID-19. The table came from immunoSEQ multiplex PCR; TCRdb's copy has only in-frame clones and leaves some out. This table has about 56,000 clones, more than 80% appearing once. Sequenced: peripheral blood. These receptors originate from a human donor in a cohort sampled during active COVID-19. CDR3s include the opening cysteine and the closing phenylalanine or tryptophan. A D gene is named only where the DNA matches it firmly. The size entry is marked missing in some rows and otherwise reads once, few, many or a size class.

>TRBV5-4|TRBJ1-2|.|12|TRBD1
TGTGCCAGCAGCCTTGACAGGGACGGCTACACCTTC
CASSLDRDGYTF
>TRBV5-5|TRBJ1-1|.|14|.
TGTGCCAGCAGCTTGGCCGGGGGAGGAACTGAAGCTTTCTTT
CASSLAGGGTEAFF
>TRBV4-1|TRBJ1-2|.|19|TRBD1
TGCGCCAGCAGCCCAACGCCTACCGCAAGGGGACAGGATAACTATGGCTACACCTTC
CASSPTPTARGQDNYGYTF
>TRBV20-1|TRBJ2-5|once|11|.
TGCAGTGCTAGAGGGCATGAGACCCAGTACTTC
CSARGHETQYF
>TRBV6-5|TRBJ2-7|.|16|.
TGTGCCAGCAGTTCCTCCGGGGTTAGCCCAGCCTACGAGCAGTACTTC
CASSSSGVSPAYEQYF
>TRBV7-6|TRBJ2-5|few|15|TRBD2
TGTGCCAGCAGCTGGGGACTAGCGGGGGAAAGGACCCAGTACTTC
CASSWGLAGERTQYF
>TRBV24-1|TRBJ2-3|.|15|TRBD2
TGTGCCACCAGTGATTCGACTAGCGGGGGAGATACGCAGTATTTT
CATSDSTSGGDTQYF
>TRBV11-2|TRBJ2-1|.|16|TRBD2
TGTGCCAGCAGCCGGACTAGCGGGGGCCTGAGGGATGAGCAGTTCTTC
CASSRTSGGLRDEQFF
>TRBV19|TRBJ2-1|.|14|TRBD1
TGTGCCAGCAACAGGGGAGACTCCTACAATGAGCAGTTCTTC
CASNRGDSYNEQFF
>TRBV5-4|TRBJ2-5|.|15|TRBD1
TGTGCCAGCAGCGCCGGACAGGGGGCTTGGGAGACCCAGTACTTC
CASSAGQGAWETQYF
>TRBV6-2/TRBV6-3|TRBJ1-1|.|14|.
TGTGCCAGCAGCCTGAACGGGATTTTCACTGAAGCTTTCTTT
CASSLNGIFTEAFF
>TRBV12-3/TRBV12-4|TRBJ2-5|.|13|TRBD2
TGTGCCAGCAGTAAGACCCTAGCGGGGGCCCAGTACTTC
CASSKTLAGAQYF
>TRBV7-7|TRBJ2-5|.|15|.
TGTGCTAGCAGCTTAGTGGATTCTAGCGCTGAGACCCAGTACTTC
CASSLVDSSAETQYF
>TRBV5-1|TRBJ2-1|.|14|TRBD1
TGCGCCAGCAACCCGGGACAGACGTACAATGAGCAGTTCTTC
CASNPGQTYNEQFF
>TRBV3-1/TRBV3-2|TRBJ1-1|.|12|.
TGTGCCAGCAGCCAAGCCAGGGGTGAAGCTTTCTTT
CASSQARGEAFF
>TRBV21-1|TRBJ1-3|.|17|.
TGTGCCAGCAGCACACCGAAGGACTCTACATCGGGAAACACCATATATTTT
CASSTPKDSTSGNTIYF
>TRBV4-1|TRBJ1-4|once|18|TRBD1
TGCGCCAGCAGCCCACTATACAGGGGGCGCGGGGGGAATGAAAAACTGTTTTTT
CASSPLYRGRGGNEKLFF
>TRBV11-3|TRBJ2-3|.|14|TRBD2
TGTGCCAGCAGCCCCGCGGGGGTAGCAGATACGCAGTATTTT
CASSPAGVADTQYF
>TRBV6-6|TRBJ1-2|once|15|.
TGTGCCAGCTTGGACAGTTTGGGTGGCGGCTATGGCTACACCTTC
CASLDSLGGGYGYTF
>TRBV7-2|TRBJ2-7|.|15|.
TGTGCCAGCAGCTTAGTGGCGGGCGACTCCTACGAGCAGTACTTC
CASSLVAGDSYEQYF
>TRBV10-3|TRBJ1-4|once|15|TRBD1
TGTGCCATCAGTGAACAGGGGGGAGGGAATGAAAAACTGTTTTTT
CAISEQGGGNEKLFF
>TRBV5-8|TRBJ1-3|.|14|.
TGTGCCAGCAGGATCGGGGGGCTTGGAAACACCATATATTTT
CASRIGGLGNTIYF
>TRBV30|TRBJ1-1|.|13|.
TGTGCCTGGAGTGTAATGAGGAACACTGAAGCTTTCTTT
CAWSVMRNTEAFF
>TRBV6-5|TRBJ1-1|.|14|TRBD1
TGTGCCAGCGGGGACAGGGGGCTGAACACTGAAGCTTTCTTT
CASGDRGLNTEAFF
>TRBV10-3|TRBJ2-6|.|19|TRBD1
TGTGCCATCAGTGAGTCGAAGCAAGGACAGGGTTCTGGGGCCAACGTCCTGACTTTC
CAISESKQGQGSGANVLTF
>TRBV4-2|TRBJ2-3|.|21|.
TGTGCCAGCAGCCAAGATCAAGTCATGATGACAGGACGAAGGGGCACAGATACGCAGTATTTT
CASSQDQVMMTGRRGTDTQYF
>TRBV6-5|TRBJ1-3|few|15|.
TGTGCCAGCAGGATAACAGGGTTACCTGGAAACACCATATATTTT
CASRITGLPGNTIYF
>TRBV6-2/TRBV6-3|TRBJ1-1|.|13|.
TGTGCCAGCAGTTACGAGGTGTACACTGAAGCTTTCTTT
CASSYEVYTEAFF
>TRBV29-1|TRBJ2-1|.|14|.
TGCAGCGTTGAAGCCAGGGCGTCCTACAATGAGCAGTTCTTC
CSVEARASYNEQFF
>TRBV6-5|TRBJ2-5|.|14|TRBD2
TGTGCCAGCAGCCTAGCGGGGGGGGCTGAGACCCAGTACTTC
CASSLAGGAETQYF
>TRBV5-1|TRBJ2-3|.|14|.
TGCGCCAGCAGCTTGGGACAGGACACAGATACGCAGTATTTT
CASSLGQDTDTQYF
>TRBV11-2|TRBJ1-4|.|16|.
TGTGCCAGCAGCCCCAACAGGGAAGGAACTAATGAAAAACTGTTTTTT
CASSPNREGTNEKLFF
>TRBV2|TRBJ2-2|once|17|TRBD2
TGTGCCAGCAGGTCGGGACTAGCGGGGGCGAACACCGGGGAGCTGTTTTTT
CASRSGLAGANTGELFF
>TRBV25-1|TRBJ1-3|.|17|.
TGTGCCAGCAGTGAAGTGAAAGTTGGCTCGGGGGGAAACACCATATATTTT
CASSEVKVGSGGNTIYF
>TRBV4-2|TRBJ2-5|.|16|TRBD2
TGTGCCAGCAGCCATAAATCCGGGACTAGCCAAGAGACCCAGTACTTC
CASSHKSGTSQETQYF
>TRBV7-8|TRBJ1-1|.|15|.
TGTGCCAGCAGCCTTACCCCGGGGGTTTACACTGAAGCTTTCTTT
CASSLTPGVYTEAFF
>TRBV3-1/TRBV3-2|TRBJ2-7|.|15|.
TGTGCCAGCAGCCAAGACCGAGGCAACTCCTACGAGCAGTACTTC
CASSQDRGNSYEQYF
>TRBV9|TRBJ2-1|.|16|.
TGTGCCAGCAGCGTAGGCCCCGGGGGGCCGCGTAATGAGCAGTTCTTC
CASSVGPGGPRNEQFF
>TRBV12-5|TRBJ2-5|.|15|.
TGTGCTAGTGGTTCTAGACAGGTTCCAGGAGAGACCCAGTACTTC
CASGSRQVPGETQYF
>TRBV29-1|TRBJ1-1|.|14|.
TGCAGCGTTGAAGTTACTCGCCCGAACACTGAAGCTTTCTTT
CSVEVTRPNTEAFF
>TRBV2|TRBJ1-1|.|14|.
TGTGCCAGCAGTGCCCAGGGGCTTAACACTGAAGCTTTCTTT
CASSAQGLNTEAFF
>TRBV19|TRBJ2-5|.|15|TRBD2
TGTGCCAGTAACCTGGGACTAGCATTTCAAGAGACCCAGTACTTC
CASNLGLAFQETQYF
>TRBV10-3|TRBJ2-5|.|16|.
TGTGCCATCAGTGAGTCGAGTAGATACGAGCCGGGGACCCAGTACTTC
CAISESSRYEPGTQYF
>TRBV3-1/TRBV3-2|TRBJ2-1|.|16|.
TGTGCCAGCAGCCCGCGCGAGACTAGGTCCTACAATGAGCAGTTCTTC
CASSPRETRSYNEQFF
>TRBV18|TRBJ1-2|.|15|TRBD1
TGTGCCAGCTCACCACGGGACAGGGCTTCCTATGGCTACACCTTC
CASSPRDRASYGYTF
>TRBV18|TRBJ1-5|.|15|.
TGTGCCAGCTCACCGCCTACAGCTGGCAATCAGCCCCAGCATTTT
CASSPPTAGNQPQHF
>TRBV7-9|TRBJ1-1|.|13|TRBD1
TGTGCCAGCAGCTACGGACAGGGTGCTGAAGCTTTCTTT
CASSYGQGAEAFF
>TRBV3-1/TRBV3-2|TRBJ2-7|.|14|TRBD1
TGTGCCAGCAGCCGCTCGCGGACAGGGTACGAGCAGTACTTC
CASSRSRTGYEQYF
>TRBV4-2|TRBJ2-7|.|13|TRBD2
TGTGCCAGCAGCCAAGACATGGGTGCGGGGGAATACTTC
CASSQDMGAGEYF
>TRBV4-1|TRBJ2-5|.|15|TRBD2
TGCGCCAGCAGCCAACGAGGCGGGGGGAGAGAGACCCAGTACTTC
CASSQRGGGRETQYF
>TRBV14|TRBJ1-2|.|14|.
TGTGCCAGCAGCCTCCTGACTACTAACTATGGCTACACCTTC
CASSLLTTNYGYTF
>TRBV12-3/TRBV12-4|TRBJ2-7|.|12|TRBD1
TGTGCCAGCAGTAGACAGGGCTACGAGCAGTACTTC
CASSRQGYEQYF
>TRBV19|TRBJ1-4|.|12|.
TGTGCCAGTAGTATAGATCGGGGGAAACTGTTTTTT
CASSIDRGKLFF
>TRBV21-1|TRBJ1-1|.|14|.
TGTGCCAGCAGCGAACAGGGCTCTAACACTGAAGCTTTCTTT
CASSEQGSNTEAFF